A single TCR beta chain is shown here with its context. This sample was taken from a study of PD-1 blockade in classical Hodgkin lymphoma. Described time point: cycle 4 day 1 (C4D1), after 6 weeks of nivolumab. Every patient relapsed after autologous stem cell transplantation, and brentuximab vedotin exposure varied. This CDR3 has 16 residues. Germline CDR1 LGHNA, CDR2 YNFKEQ. Trimming took 1 base from V and 4 from J; bases not matched to a gene: 7. Assay used: immunoSEQ multiplex PCR; TCRdb lists only in-frame clones, some missing. The sample has 50,000 or so clones; roughly 89% are singletons. The chain is built from TRBV4-2 and TRBJ2-1; 7 nucleotides line up with TRBD2. The sequence was obtained from a human donor with classical Hodgkin lymphoma. Sequenced here: peripheral blood mononuclear cells (PBMCs), sampled before the fourth cycle of nivolumab. CDR3 amino acids: CASSQGGVAGYNEQFF. In nucleotides, the CDR3 is TGTGCCAGCAGCCAAGGAGGGGTAGCGGGTTACAATGAGCAGTTCTTC.